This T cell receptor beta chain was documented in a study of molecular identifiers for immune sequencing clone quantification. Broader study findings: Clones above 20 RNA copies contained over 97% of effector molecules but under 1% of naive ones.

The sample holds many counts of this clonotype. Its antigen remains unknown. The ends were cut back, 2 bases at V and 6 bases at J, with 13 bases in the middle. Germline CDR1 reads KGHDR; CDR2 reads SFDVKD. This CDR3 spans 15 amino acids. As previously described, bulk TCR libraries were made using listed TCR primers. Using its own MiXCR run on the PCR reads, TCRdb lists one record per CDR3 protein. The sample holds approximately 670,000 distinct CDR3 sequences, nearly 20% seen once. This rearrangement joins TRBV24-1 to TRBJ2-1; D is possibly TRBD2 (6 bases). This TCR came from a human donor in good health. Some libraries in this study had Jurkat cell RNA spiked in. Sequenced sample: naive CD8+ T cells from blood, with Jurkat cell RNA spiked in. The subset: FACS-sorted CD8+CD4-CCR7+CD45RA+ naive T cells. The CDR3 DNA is TGTGCCACCAGTGATTCCCTGGTGGGGGGCAATGAGCAGTTCTTC. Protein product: CATSDSLVGGNEQFF.